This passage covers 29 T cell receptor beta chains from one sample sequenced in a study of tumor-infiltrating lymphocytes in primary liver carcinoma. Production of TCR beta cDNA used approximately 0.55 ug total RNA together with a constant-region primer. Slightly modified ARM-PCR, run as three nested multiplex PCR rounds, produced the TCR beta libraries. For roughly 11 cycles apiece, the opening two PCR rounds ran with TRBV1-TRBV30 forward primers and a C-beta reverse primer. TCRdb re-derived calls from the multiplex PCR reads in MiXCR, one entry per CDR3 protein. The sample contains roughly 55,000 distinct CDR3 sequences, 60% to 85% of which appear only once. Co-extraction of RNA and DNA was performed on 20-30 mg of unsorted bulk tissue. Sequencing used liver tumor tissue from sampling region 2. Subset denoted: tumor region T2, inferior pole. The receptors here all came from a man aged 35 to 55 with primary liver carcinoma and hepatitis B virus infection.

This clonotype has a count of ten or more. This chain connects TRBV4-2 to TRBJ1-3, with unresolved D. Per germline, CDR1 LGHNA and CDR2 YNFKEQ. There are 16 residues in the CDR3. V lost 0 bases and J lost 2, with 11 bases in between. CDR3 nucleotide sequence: TGTGCCAGCAGCCAAGATGTAGGCCTCGCTGGAAACACCATATATTTT. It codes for CASSQDVGLAGNTIYF.

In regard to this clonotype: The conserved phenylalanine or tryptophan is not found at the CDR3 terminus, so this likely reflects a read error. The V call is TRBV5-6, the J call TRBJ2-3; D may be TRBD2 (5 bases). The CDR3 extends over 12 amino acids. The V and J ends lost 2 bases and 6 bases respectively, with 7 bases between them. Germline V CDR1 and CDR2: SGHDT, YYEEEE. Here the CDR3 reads CASSLLADTQYL. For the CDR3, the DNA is TGTGCCAGCAGCTTATTAGCGGATACGCAGTATTTG.

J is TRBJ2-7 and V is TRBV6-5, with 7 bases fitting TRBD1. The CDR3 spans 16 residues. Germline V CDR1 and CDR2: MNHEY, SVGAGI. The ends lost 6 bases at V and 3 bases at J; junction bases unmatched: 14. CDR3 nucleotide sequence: TGTGCCAGCAGGACCGGACAGGCGGCATCCTTCTACGAGCAGTACTTC. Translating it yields CASRTGQAASFYEQYF.

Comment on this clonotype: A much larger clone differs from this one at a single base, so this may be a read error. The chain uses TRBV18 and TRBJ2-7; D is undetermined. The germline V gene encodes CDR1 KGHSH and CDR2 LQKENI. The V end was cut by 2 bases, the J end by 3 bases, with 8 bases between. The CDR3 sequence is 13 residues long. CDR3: CASSPAAVYEQYF. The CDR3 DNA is TGTGCCAGCTCACCAGCTGCCGTCTACGAGCAGTACTTC.

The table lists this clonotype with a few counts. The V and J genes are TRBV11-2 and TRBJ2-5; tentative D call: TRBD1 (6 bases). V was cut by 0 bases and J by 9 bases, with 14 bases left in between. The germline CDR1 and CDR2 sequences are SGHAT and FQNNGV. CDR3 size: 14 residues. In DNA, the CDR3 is TGTGCCAGCAGCTTAGATTGGGGGCAGGAGGCCCAGTACTTC. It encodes CASSLDWGQEAQYF. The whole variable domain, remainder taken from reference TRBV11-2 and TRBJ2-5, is EAGVAQSPRYKIIEKRQSVAFWCNPISGHATLYWYQQILGQGPKLLIQFQNNGVVDDSQLPKDRFSAERLKGVDSTLKIQPAKLEDSAVYLCASSLDWGQEAQYFGPGTRLLVL.

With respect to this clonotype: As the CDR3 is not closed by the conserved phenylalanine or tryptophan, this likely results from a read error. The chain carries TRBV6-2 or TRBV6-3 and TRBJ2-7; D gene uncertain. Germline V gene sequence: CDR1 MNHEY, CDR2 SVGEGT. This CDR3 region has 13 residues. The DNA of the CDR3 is TGTACCAGCAGTTACGATGTACCCTACGAGCAGTACTCC. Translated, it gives CTSSYDVPYEQYS.

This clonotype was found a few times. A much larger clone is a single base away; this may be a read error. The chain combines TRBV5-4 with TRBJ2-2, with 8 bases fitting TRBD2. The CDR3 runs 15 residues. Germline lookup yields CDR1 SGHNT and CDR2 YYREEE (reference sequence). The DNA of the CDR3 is TGTACCAGCAGCTCGACTAGCGCGAACACCGGGGAGCTGTTTTTT. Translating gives CTSSSTSANTGELFF.

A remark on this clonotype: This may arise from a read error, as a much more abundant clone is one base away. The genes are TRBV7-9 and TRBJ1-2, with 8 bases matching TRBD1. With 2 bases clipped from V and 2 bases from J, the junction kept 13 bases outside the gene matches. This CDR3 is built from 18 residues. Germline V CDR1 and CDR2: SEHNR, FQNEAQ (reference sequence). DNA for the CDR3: TGTGCCAGCAGCTTAACAGGACTACAGGGGGGGTCCAACTATGGCTACACCTTC. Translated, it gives CASSLTGLQGGSNYGYTF.

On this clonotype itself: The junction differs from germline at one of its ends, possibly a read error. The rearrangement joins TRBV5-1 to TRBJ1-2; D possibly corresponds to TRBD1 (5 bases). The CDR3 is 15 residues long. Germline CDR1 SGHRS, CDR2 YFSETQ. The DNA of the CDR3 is TGCGCCAGCAACTTGGCCGGAGGAGGGGACTATGGCTACACCTTC. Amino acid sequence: CASNLAGGGDYGYTF.

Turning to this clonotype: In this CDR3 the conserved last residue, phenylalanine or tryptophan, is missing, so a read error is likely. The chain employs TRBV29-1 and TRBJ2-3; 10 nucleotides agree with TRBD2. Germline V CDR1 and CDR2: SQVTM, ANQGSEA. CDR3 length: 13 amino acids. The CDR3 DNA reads TGCAGCGCCCAGCGGGGGGGCACAGATACACAGTATTCT. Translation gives CSAQRGGTDTQYS.

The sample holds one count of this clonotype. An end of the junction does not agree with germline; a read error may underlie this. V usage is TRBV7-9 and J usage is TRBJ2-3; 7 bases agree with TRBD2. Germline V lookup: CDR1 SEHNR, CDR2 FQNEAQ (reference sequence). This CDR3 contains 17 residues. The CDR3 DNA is TGTACCAGCAGCACCCAAGAGGAGAGCGGGATAACAGATACGCAGTATTTT. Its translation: CTSSTQEESGITDTQYF.

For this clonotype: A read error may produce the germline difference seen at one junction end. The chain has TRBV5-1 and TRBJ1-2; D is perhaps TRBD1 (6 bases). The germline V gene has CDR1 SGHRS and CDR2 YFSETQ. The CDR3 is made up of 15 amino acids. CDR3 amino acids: CANSPRDRSIYGYTF. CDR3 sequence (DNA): TGCGCCAACAGCCCGCGCGACAGGAGTATCTATGGCTACACCTTC.

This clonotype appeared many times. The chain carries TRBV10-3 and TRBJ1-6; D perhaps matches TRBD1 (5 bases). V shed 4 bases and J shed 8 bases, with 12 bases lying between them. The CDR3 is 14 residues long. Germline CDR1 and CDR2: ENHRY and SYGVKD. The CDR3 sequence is CAISVQGRDSPLHF. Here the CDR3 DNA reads TGTGCCATCAGTGTTCAGGGACGGGATTCACCCCTCCACTTT.

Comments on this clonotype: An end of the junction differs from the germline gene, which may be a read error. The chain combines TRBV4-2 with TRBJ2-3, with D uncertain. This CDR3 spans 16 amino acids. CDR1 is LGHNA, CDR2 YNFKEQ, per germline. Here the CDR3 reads CASNQDPVLRADTQYF. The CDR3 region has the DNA TGTGCCAGCAACCAAGACCCAGTCCTAAGGGCAGATACGCAGTATTTT.

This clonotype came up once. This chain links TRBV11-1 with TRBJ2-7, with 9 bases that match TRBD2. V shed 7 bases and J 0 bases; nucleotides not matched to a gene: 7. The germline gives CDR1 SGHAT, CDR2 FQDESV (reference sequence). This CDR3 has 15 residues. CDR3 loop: CASNILAGPSYEQYF. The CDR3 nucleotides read TGTGCCAGCAACATCCTAGCGGGACCCTCCTACGAGCAGTACTTC.

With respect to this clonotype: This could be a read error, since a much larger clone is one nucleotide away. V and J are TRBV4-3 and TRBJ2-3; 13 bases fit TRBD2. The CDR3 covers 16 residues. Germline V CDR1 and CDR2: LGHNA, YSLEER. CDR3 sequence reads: CVSSQGTSGTTDTQYF. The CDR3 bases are TGCGTCAGCAGCCAGGGGACTAGCGGGACCACAGATACGCAGTATTTT.

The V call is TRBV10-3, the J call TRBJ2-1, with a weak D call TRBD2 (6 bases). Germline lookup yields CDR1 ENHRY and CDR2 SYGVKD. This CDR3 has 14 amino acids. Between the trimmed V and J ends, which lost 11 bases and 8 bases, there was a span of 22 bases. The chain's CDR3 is CAVGDPGTSDEQFF. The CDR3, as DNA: TGTGCCGTCGGTGACCCCGGGACTTCAGATGAGCAGTTCTTC.

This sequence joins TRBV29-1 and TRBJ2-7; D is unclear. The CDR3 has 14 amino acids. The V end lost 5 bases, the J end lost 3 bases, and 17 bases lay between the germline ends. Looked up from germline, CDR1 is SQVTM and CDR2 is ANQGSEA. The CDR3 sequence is CSVWTVQTYYEQYF. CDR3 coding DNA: TGCAGCGTTTGGACGGTTCAAACGTACTACGAGCAGTACTTC.

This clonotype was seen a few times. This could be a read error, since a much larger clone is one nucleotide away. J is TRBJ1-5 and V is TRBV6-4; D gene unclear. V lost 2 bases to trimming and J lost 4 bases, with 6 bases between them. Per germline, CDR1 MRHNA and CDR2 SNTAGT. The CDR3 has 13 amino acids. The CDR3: CASSDNQNQPQHF. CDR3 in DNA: TGTGCCAGCAGTGACAACCAGAATCAGCCCCAGCATTTT.

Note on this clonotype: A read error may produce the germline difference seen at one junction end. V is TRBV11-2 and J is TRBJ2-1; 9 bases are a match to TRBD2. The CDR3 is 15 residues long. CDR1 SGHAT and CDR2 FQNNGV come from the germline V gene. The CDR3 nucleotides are TGTGCTAGCAGTCCCGGGACTAGCAACTACGATGAGCAGTTCTTC. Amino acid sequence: CASSPGTSNYDEQFF.

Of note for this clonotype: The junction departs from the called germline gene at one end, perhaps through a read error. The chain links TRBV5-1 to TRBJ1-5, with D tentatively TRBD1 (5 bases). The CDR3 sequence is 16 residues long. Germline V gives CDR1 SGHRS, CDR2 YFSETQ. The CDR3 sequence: CASSWGEHGVNQPQHF. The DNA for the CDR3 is TGCGCTAGCAGCTGGGGGGAACATGGGGTAAATCAGCCCCAGCATTTT.

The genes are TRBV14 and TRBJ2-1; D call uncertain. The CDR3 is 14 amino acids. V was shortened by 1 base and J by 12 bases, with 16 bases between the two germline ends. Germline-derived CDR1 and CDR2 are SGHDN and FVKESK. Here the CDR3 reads CASSQGRASTGQFF. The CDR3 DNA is TGTGCCAGCAGCCAAGGAAGGGCGTCAACGGGGCAGTTCTTC.

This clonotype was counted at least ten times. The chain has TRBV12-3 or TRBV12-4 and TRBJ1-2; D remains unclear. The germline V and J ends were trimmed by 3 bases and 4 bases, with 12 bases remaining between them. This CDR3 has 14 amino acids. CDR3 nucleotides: TGTGCCAGCAGTTTTCGTGGGAGTAGCTATGGCTACACCTTC. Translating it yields CASSFRGSSYGYTF.

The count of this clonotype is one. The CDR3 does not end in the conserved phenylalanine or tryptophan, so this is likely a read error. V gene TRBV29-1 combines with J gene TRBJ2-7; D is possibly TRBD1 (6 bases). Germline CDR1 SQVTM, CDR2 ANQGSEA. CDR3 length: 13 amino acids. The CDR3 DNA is TGCAACGTAGAAGACAGGCGCCACGACGGGCAGTACTGC. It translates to CNVEDRRHDGQYC.

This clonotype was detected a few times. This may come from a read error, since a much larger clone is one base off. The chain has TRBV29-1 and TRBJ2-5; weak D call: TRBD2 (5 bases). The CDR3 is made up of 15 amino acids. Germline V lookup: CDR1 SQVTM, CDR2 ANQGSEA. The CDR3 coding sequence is TGCAGCGATGAATCCGCGGCGGGTAGATCGGAGACCCAGTACTTC. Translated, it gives CSDESAAGRSETQYF.

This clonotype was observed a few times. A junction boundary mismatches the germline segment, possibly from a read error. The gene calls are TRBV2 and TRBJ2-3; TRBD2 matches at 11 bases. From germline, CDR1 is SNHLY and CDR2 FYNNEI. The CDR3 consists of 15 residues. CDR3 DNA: TGTACCAGCATGTGGCTAGCGGGAGGCATAGATACGCAGTATTTT. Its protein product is CTSMWLAGGIDTQYF.

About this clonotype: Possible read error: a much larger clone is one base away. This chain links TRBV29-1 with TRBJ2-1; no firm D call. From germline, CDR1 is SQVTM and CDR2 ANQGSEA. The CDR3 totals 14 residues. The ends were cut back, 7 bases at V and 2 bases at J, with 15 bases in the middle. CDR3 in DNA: TGCAGCGCTGCCCTCGGTGAAACCTACAATGAGCAGTTCTTC. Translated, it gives CSAALGETYNEQFF.

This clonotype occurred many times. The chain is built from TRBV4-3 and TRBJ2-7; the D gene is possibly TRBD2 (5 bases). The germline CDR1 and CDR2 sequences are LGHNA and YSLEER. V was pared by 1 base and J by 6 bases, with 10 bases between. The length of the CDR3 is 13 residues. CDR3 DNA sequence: TGCGCCAGCAGCCAAGTTGGGGAGTCCGAGCAGTACTTC. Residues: CASSQVGESEQYF.

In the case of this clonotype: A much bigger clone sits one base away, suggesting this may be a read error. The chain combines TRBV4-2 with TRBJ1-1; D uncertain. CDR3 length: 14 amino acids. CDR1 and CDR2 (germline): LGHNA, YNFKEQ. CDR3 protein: CAGSQDRGNTEAFF. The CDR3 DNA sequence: TGTGCCGGCAGCCAAGATCGGGGGAACACTGAAGCTTTCTTT.